Here is one T cell receptor (beta chain) with its context. The source of the sample is a study of T cell changes during pregnancy in multiple sclerosis. The germline V gene encodes CDR1 LNHNV and CDR2 YYDKDF (reference sequence). The CDR3 runs to 17 residues. With 3 bases removed from V and 3 bases from J, the gap between germline ends came to 18 bases. Libraries were prepared by immunoSEQ multiplex PCR; TCRdb keeps only in-frame clonotypes and omits some of them. The sample holds 89,000 or so clones, around 90% seen once. The source was PBMCs, collected in the first trimester of pregnancy. This sequence joins TRBV15 and TRBJ2-1; the D gene is possibly TRBD1 (5 bases). This receptor was taken from a female donor in good health, serving as a control in a pregnancy study. Some clones in this sample may be carry-over from other donors' samples. The CDR3 region has the DNA TGTGCCACCAGCAGGAGCTCTGGACCGACAGTCTACAATGAGCAGTTCTTC. Translation: CATSRSSGPTVYNEQFF.